This T cell receptor beta chain was sequenced for a study of T cells expressing NK-cell markers. Overall study: Repertoire data for TCR beta were derived from sorted T cells (CD3+CD56+NKG2C+, CD3+CD56+NKG2C- and CD3+CD56-NKG2C+). The study, taken as a whole, reports: What remained unclear was the HCMV specificity of expanded NKG2C+ T cell clones.

As concerns this clonotype: The antigen remains unidentified.

CDR1 and CDR2 from the germline V gene are SGHAT and FQNNGV. CDR3 length equals 13 residues. Reanalyzing the 5' RACE reads, TCRdb keeps one entry per CDR3 protein, without DNA. The repertoire table contains about 460,000 distinct CDR3 sequences. The clonotype was recovered from a woman in her fifties or sixties in good health. Sequencing input: blood T cells: a sorted CD56 or NKG2C T cell subset, CD4+ or CD8+ T cells, or bulk PBMC T cells (not recorded which). V and J are TRBV11-2 and TRBJ2-3. CDR3 sequence reads: CASSVEGGPTQYF.